This section outlines one T cell receptor (beta chain) sequence together with its context. Its antigen target is currently unknown. It has no much larger one-base neighbor in the sample; base qualities were not kept. The sample originates from a study of control samples from healthy donors and cancer patients (dated by TCRdb to 2020 to 2022). Libraries were prepared through the immunoSEQ multiplex PCR assay. The source is immuneACCESS, and TCRdb retained only in-frame sequences with V and J called. Part of the clones is not carried over; for the studies checked, unresolved V genes explain less than half of this, and the remainder is unexplained. The sample table contains approximately 87,000 clones; only one count was recorded for more than 85% of them. The top ten clonotypes cover around 1.3% of the sample. The CDR3 contains 12 residues, cysteine and phenylalanine counted. Of all the DNA, just the CDR3 is kept, 36 bases in frame from base 1. V gives up 0 bases and J gives up 5 bases, and the segment between their germline ends measures 4 bases. From a lookup of the germline V gene, CDR1 and CDR2 are SGHAT and FQNNGV.

The TCR was taken from a woman aged 45-60 years in good health. The specimen was blood. This receptor chain uses TRBV11-2 and TRBJ2-5; confidence is insufficient to name the D gene. In nucleotide form, the sequence is TGTGCCAGCAGCTTAGAAAAGGAGACCCAGTACTTC. This translates into CASSLEKETQYF.